A selection of T cell receptor beta chains follows, all from one sample in a study of CD8 T cells in Susac syndrome. TCRdb reprocessed the immunoSEQ multiplex PCR reads with MiXCR, giving one entry per CDR3 protein. The sample yields about 290,000 distinct CDR3 sequences, approximately 85% seen once. Sequenced sample: CD8+ T cells from PBMCs. These receptors were taken from a human donor with multiple sclerosis. Both conserved end residues are part of each CDR3. The D gene is left open where the match is weak. Rows may omit the clone size; those that give it use once, few, many or a size class.

V	D	J	size	DNA	CDR3
TRBV6-6	TRBD2	TRBJ2-2	-	TGTGCCAGTCTAGCGGGTACCGGGGAGCTGTTTTTT	CASLAGTGELFF
TRBV4-3	-	TRBJ1-2	-	TGCGCCAGCAGCCAAGATCGCGACGGTTTCCCTGATGGCTACACCTTC	CASSQDRDGFPDGYTF
TRBV27	TRBD1	TRBJ2-7	once	TGTGCCAGCCGGGCAAGTATGGGACAGGGCCCCTCTTACGAGCAGTACTTC	CASRASMGQGPSYEQYF
TRBV7-2	-	TRBJ1-1	-	TGTGCCAGCAGCAACACTGAAGCTTTCTTT	CASSNTEAFF
TRBV2	-	TRBJ1-1	-	TGTGCCAGCGGCACGTGGGACCTACCTTCGATGGAAGAAGCTTTCTTT	CASGTWDLPSMEEAFF
TRBV15	TRBD1	TRBJ2-3	-	TGTGCCACCAGCAGAGAACAGGGGGCAGATACGCAGTATTTT	CATSREQGADTQYF
TRBV27	-	TRBJ2-5	-	TGTGCCAGCAGTTTTCTCGACAGGGCGGGAGTACGCGAGACCCAGTACTTC	CASSFLDRAGVRETQYF
TRBV7-8	TRBD2	TRBJ2-7	-	TGTGCCAGCAGCTTACCTAGCGGTGCCTACGAGCAGTACTTC	CASSLPSGAYEQYF
TRBV15	TRBD2	TRBJ2-7	-	TGTGCCACCAGCCGGACAGAAGCGGGAGGCGGCTCCTACGAGCAGTACTTC	CATSRTEAGGGSYEQYF
TRBV6-2/TRBV6-3	TRBD2	TRBJ2-3	few	TGTGCCAGGATTACGACTAGCGGGACCACAGATACGCAGTATTTT	CARITTSGTTDTQYF
TRBV5-4	TRBD2	TRBJ2-1	-	TGTGCCAGCAGCCCGGGACTGAAAGCGGGACGATCCTACAATGAGCAGTTCTTC	CASSPGLKAGRSYNEQFF
TRBV5-6	TRBD2	TRBJ2-7	once	TGTGCCAGCAGCTCCCTAGCGGGAGGCCCCGAGGAGCAGTACTTC	CASSSLAGGPEEQYF
TRBV20-1	-	TRBJ2-7	-	TGCAGTGCTTTGGGCCCGGGGGCGAAAGCTCTCTACGAGCAGTACTTC	CSALGPGAKALYEQYF
TRBV5-5	TRBD1	TRBJ1-1	-	TGTGCCAGCAGCTTCGGTCGACAGGGAGGCACTGAAGCTTTCTTT	CASSFGRQGGTEAFF
TRBV19	TRBD2	TRBJ2-3	-	TGTGCCAGTAGTATTATAATAGCGGGAAACCCAGATACGCAGTATTTT	CASSIIIAGNPDTQYF
TRBV27	-	TRBJ2-7	-	TGTGCCAGCAGTTTCCGCAGGGCCTCCTACGAGCAGTACTTC	CASSFRRASYEQYF
TRBV28	TRBD1	TRBJ2-1	once	TGTGCCAGCAGTTTTAACAGGGGGCATGAGCAGTTCTTC	CASSFNRGHEQFF
TRBV4-1	TRBD2	TRBJ2-2	-	TGCGCCAGCAGGCGCTACCAAGCGGGAGTTGGCACCGGGGAGCTGTTTTTT	CASRRYQAGVGTGELFF
TRBV30	TRBD2	TRBJ2-1	-	TGTGCCTGGAGTATAGTAGCGGGAGGGAGTGAGCAGTTCTTC	CAWSIVAGGSEQFF
TRBV6-2/TRBV6-3	TRBD1	TRBJ1-1	once	TGTGCCAGCAGCCTGACCGGGACAGGGGATCGGACTGAAGCTTTCTTT	CASSLTGTGDRTEAFF
TRBV19	TRBD2	TRBJ2-2	-	TGTGCCAGTAGGGACACCGGGACTAGCGGGACAGCCGGGGAGCTGTTTTTT	CASRDTGTSGTAGELFF
TRBV5-6	TRBD2	TRBJ2-7	-	TGTGCCAGCAGCTCTGGACTAGCGGGGCCGCGGGGGGAGCAGTACTTC	CASSSGLAGPRGEQYF
TRBV6-2/TRBV6-3	TRBD2	TRBJ2-5	-	TGTGCCAGCAGTTACAGCGGCGGGAGAGTGATTCCCTCCCTGGAGACCCAGTACTTC	CASSYSGGRVIPSLETQYF
TRBV11-2	-	TRBJ2-7	-	TGTGCCAGCAGCTTAGGTACAGCCACCTACGAGCAGTACTTC	CASSLGTATYEQYF
TRBV13	-	TRBJ2-7	-	TGTGCCAGCAGCCCTCTGGGACTCTACGAGCAGTACTTC	CASSPLGLYEQYF
TRBV9	TRBD2	TRBJ2-3	-	TGTGCCAGCAGCGAGTTTCTAGCGGGACATCCAACAGATACGCAGTATTTT	CASSEFLAGHPTDTQYF
TRBV5-1	TRBD2	TRBJ2-1	-	TGCGCCAGCATCCCGGAGACTAGCGGGTCACCCTACAATGAGCAGTTCTTC	CASIPETSGSPYNEQFF
TRBV5-6	-	TRBJ2-3	-	TGTGCCAGCAGCTTCTCGGTGTGGAACACAGATACGCAGTATTTT	CASSFSVWNTDTQYF
TRBV27	-	TRBJ1-1	once	TGTGCCAGCAGTTGGGGGACTGGGACTGAAGCTTTCTTT	CASSWGTGTEAFF
TRBV7-3	-	TRBJ2-1	-	TGTGCCAGCAGCCCGTCGCTTTCCTACAATGAGCAGTTCTTC	CASSPSLSYNEQFF
TRBV14	-	TRBJ2-3	once	TGTGCCAGCAGCTCCGGGACACCAATCACAGATACGCAGTATTTT	CASSSGTPITDTQYF